This T cell receptor (beta chain) derives from a study of regulatory T cells in long-lasting Graves disease (dated by TCRdb to the early 2020s). Some background on the complete study: Persistent Graves' disease was defined as persistently positive TSH receptor autoantibodies together with antithyroid drug treatment for over 5 years. Persistent Graves' disease patients were compared with newly diagnosed Graves' disease patients by peripheral blood TCR sequencing and RNA sequencing. The study took place in China and was registered as a clinical trial. A total of roughly 33 samples underwent TCR sequencing: approximately 13 from persistent and about 20 from newly diagnosed Graves' disease patients. In the clinical cohort, patients with persistent Graves' disease had used antithyroid drugs for an average of about 9.4 years.

This clonotype was recorded a few times. Its antigen is not yet known. Base-call qualities are not available, and no considerably larger clone is one nucleotide away. The CDR3 measures 11 amino acids from cysteine to phenylalanine. Solely the CDR3 DNA is kept, with 33 bases framed from the first base. Trimming takes 7 bases from V and 2 bases from J, and the germline ends sit 8 bases apart. Based on the germline V gene (reference sequence), the CDR1 and CDR2 sequences are GTSNPN and SVGIG. Receptor libraries were prepared by multiplex PCR. The instrument was an Illumina HiSeq 4000. CDR3 regions were amplified by Arm-PCR with iRepertoire HTBI primers to construct TCR beta libraries. PCR products were gel purified before sequencing. Per the source publication's procedure: Across samples, around 62 TRBV and 12 to 15 TRBJ segments were identified and used for gene usage analysis of CDR3 amino acid clonotypes. Filtered high-quality paired reads were merged into contigs using COPE and FqMerger. BLAST was used to align contigs to IMGT TRBV, TRBD and TRBJ reference genes, and CDR3 was defined according to IMGT. Clonotypes above 0.1% frequency were classified as highly expanded clones. Shannon entropy was used to measure repertoire diversity, and the Gini coefficient was used to measure V-J evenness. A clonotype was considered public if more than one individual shared it. TCRdb handled the public reads itself, with Q25 trimming in fastp and clone calling in MiXCR, and kept productive beta chains. CDR3 protein duplicates are merged, each entry listing the most common genes and DNA. What appears here as the V and J calls and clone size reflects TCRdb's work, not the paper's. Within this sample are some 450,000 distinct CDR3 sequences, with around a quarter of them counted one time only. Clones ranked in the top ten supply about a quarter of the sample.

In the paper's terms, the time point label means: persistent/refractory GD, antithyroid drugs over 5 years with positive TRAb. For both TCR sequencing and RNA sequencing, RNA was extracted from PBMCs in TRIzol. The diagnosis of Graves' disease followed American Thyroid Association guidelines. Recruitment of patients was carried out at an endocrinology department in Xi'an, China. From each patient, around 8.3 milliliters of peripheral blood was collected into an EDTA anticoagulant tube. Ficoll Paque Plus density gradient separation was used to isolate PBMCs, and no additional T cell sorting was done. An Agilent 2100 Bioanalyzer and agarose gel were used to assess RNA quality, and a NanoDrop 2000 was used to measure RNA concentration. Results the study describes overall, beyond this receptor: TRBV28, TRBJ1-2 and TRBJ2-5 were preferentially used in persistent disease, while TRBV20-1 and TRBJ2-1 were favored in newly diagnosed disease. Sequencing and analysis were limited to the TCR beta chain. Because the primary lesion, thyroid tissue, could not be accessed, the study looked at peripheral blood alone. Lower TCR Shannon entropy and fewer highly expanded clones were observed in persistent Graves' disease patients than in newly diagnosed patients, which suggested clonal expansion. A larger number of public clonotypes was shared among persistent patients (around 2,500) than among newly diagnosed patients (roughly 930). As a limitation, the authors acknowledged that the small sample size may reduce accuracy.

This sequence originates from a female donor with Graves disease. This specimen was peripheral blood mononuclear cells (PBMCs), taken when the disease was refractory, from a patient treated with antithyroid drugs. The receptor chain draws on TRBV30 and TRBJ1-1; no D gene is confidently identified. The CDR3 reads CASQRNTEAFF. The sequenced DNA: TGTGCCTCACAGAGAAACACTGAAGCTTTCTTT.